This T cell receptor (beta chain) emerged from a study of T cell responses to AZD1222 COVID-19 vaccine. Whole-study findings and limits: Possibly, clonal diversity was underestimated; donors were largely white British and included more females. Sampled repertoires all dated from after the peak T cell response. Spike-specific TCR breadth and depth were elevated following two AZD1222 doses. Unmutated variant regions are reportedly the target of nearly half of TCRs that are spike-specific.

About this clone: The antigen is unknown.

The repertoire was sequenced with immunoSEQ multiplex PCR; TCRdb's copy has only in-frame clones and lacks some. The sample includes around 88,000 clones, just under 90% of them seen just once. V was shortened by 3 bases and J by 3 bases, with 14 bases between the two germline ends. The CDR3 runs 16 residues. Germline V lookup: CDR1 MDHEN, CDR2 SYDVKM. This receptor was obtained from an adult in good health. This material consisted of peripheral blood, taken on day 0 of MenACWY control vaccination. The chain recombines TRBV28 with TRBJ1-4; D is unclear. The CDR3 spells CASSLGREDPNEKLFF. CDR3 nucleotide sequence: TGTGCCAGCAGTTTGGGAAGGGAGGATCCTAATGAAAAACTGTTTTTT.